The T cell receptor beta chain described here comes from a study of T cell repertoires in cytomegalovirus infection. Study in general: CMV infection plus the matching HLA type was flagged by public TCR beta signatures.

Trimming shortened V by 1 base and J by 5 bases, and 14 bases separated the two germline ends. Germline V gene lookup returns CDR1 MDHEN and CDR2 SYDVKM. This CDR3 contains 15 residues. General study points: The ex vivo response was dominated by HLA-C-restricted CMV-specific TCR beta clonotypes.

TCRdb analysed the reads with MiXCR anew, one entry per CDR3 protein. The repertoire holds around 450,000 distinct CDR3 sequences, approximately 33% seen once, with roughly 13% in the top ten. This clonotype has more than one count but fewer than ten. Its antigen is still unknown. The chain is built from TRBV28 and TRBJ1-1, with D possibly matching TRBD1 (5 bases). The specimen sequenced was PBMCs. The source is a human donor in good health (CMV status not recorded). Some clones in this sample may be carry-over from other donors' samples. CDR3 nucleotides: TGTGCCAGCAGTTTATCGGGGGTCGGTCTGACTGAAGCTTTCTTT. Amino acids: CASSLSGVGLTEAFF.